What follows describes a single T cell receptor (beta chain). No antigen is known for it. The sample has other DNA sequences that encode this CDR3 too. PCR employed 60 Vbeta and 13 Jbeta primers. Repertoires were generated with immunoSEQ multiplex PCR, while TCRdb's copy carries only in-frame clones and drops some. The sample has around 75,000 clones. The data originate from a study of cytomegalovirus exposure and HLA in healthy donors. Study summary: Findings of an earlier analysis included over 95 million unique TCR beta sequences from some 180 million T cells. HLA-typed donors were the source of 82 million or so unique TCRs, which an early data release held. Study-level results: In a later analysis, common viral pathogens appeared linked to several of the most significant clusters. Only CMV serostatus was available as immune exposure information.

This CDR3 spans 18 amino acids. Germline CDR1 and CDR2: SQVTM and ANQGSEA. The V end lost 1 base, the J end lost 1 base, and 23 bases lay between the germline ends. The sequenced material came from PBMCs. This clonotype originated in a woman aged 60-70 years in good health and CMV-seronegative. The chain uses TRBV29-1 and TRBJ2-7; no definite D call. The CDR3 coding sequence is TGCAGCGTTGAAGTAGAGCGTATCTGGAGTCCTAATTCCTACGAGCAGTACTTC. This encodes CSVEVERIWSPNSYEQYF.